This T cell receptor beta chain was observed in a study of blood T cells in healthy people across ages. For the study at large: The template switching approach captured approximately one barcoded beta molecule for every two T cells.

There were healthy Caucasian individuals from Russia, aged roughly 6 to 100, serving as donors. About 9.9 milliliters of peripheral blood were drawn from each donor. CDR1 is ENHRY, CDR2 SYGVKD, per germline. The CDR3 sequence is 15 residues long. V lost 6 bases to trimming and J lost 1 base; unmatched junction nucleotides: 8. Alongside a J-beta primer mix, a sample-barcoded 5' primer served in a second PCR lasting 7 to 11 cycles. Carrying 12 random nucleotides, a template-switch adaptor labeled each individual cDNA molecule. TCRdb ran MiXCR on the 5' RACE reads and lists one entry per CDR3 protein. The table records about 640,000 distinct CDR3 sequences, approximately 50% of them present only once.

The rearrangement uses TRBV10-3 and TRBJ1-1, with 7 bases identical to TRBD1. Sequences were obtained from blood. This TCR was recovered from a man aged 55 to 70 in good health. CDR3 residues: CAIRAATGPNTEAFF. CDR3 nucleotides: TGTGCCATCAGGGCCGCGACAGGGCCGAACACTGAAGCTTTCTTT.